A selection of T cell receptor beta chains follows, all from one sample in a study of response to subunit inactivated influenza vaccine. TCRdb re-derived calls from the RT-PCR reads in MiXCR, one entry per CDR3 protein. In the table there are about 310,000 distinct CDR3 sequences, 22% of which are singletons. The sample here was PBMCs from blood, taken less than 22 months after vaccination. The receptors originated from a man aged 50 to 75 who received an inactivated influenza vaccine. Each CDR3 is given with its conserved first and last residue. A D gene is named only where the DNA matches it firmly. Expanded clones are given a class, and other clones once, few, many or no size at all.

J: TRBJ2-1; V: TRBV5-1; size: few; D: NA; CDR3: CASSLALIRRSSYNEQFF; DNA: TGCGCCAGCAGCTTGGCCCTCATAAGGCGAAGCTCCTACAATGAGCAGTTCTTC
J: TRBJ1-1; V: TRBV12-3/TRBV12-4; size: few; D: NA; CDR3: CASSQGYGTEAFF; DNA: TGTGCCAGCAGCCAGGGGTATGGCACTGAAGCTTTCTTT
J: TRBJ1-5; V: TRBV7-6; size: NA; D: NA; CDR3: CASSLGSAGNQPQHF; DNA: TGTGCCAGCAGCTTAGGTTCGGCCGGGAATCAGCCCCAGCATTTT
J: TRBJ2-1; V: TRBV6-6; size: NA; D: NA; CDR3: CASSYTSFNEQFF; DNA: TGTGCCAGCAGTTACACTAGCTTCAATGAGCAGTTCTTC
J: TRBJ2-2; V: TRBV28; size: few; D: NA; CDR3: CASRSYRDLRTGELFF; DNA: TGTGCCAGCAGATCCTACCGGGACTTACGGACCGGGGAGTTGTTTTTT
J: TRBJ2-7; V: TRBV11-2; size: NA; D: TRBD2; CDR3: CASSLVGSGQNSYEQYF; DNA: TGTGCCAGCAGCTTAGTGGGTAGCGGGCAAAACTCCTACGAGCAGTACTTC
J: TRBJ1-2; V: TRBV9; size: NA; D: TRBD1; CDR3: CASSTPGDRVDYGYTF; DNA: TGTGCCAGCAGCACTCCCGGGGACAGGGTCGACTATGGCTACACCTTC
J: TRBJ2-6; V: TRBV12-3/TRBV12-4; size: NA; D: NA; CDR3: CASSVSSGANVLTF; DNA: TGTGCCAGCAGTGTAAGCTCTGGGGCCAACGTCCTGACTTTC
J: TRBJ2-2; V: TRBV29-1; size: NA; D: NA; CDR3: CSVGQGTNTGELFF; DNA: TGCAGCGTGGGCCAGGGGACGAACACCGGGGAGCTGTTTTTT
J: TRBJ2-5; V: TRBV20-1; size: NA; D: NA; CDR3: CSAEGKEETQYF; DNA: TGCAGTGCCGAGGGGAAAGAAGAGACCCAGTACTTC
J: TRBJ2-1; V: TRBV29-1; size: few; D: TRBD2; CDR3: CSGKGVVAGNNEQFF; DNA: TGCAGCGGAAAAGGGGTAGTAGCGGGGAACAATGAGCAGTTCTTC
J: TRBJ1-6; V: TRBV5-6; size: NA; D: NA; CDR3: CASSLYRDRNSPLHF; DNA: TGTGCCAGCAGCTTGTACAGGGACCGTAATTCACCCCTCCACTTT
J: TRBJ1-1; V: TRBV7-2; size: NA; D: NA; CDR3: CASSLTGHLNTEAFF; DNA: TGTGCCAGCAGCTTAACGGGACACCTGAACACTGAAGCTTTCTTT
J: TRBJ1-1; V: TRBV12-3/TRBV12-4; size: many; D: NA; CDR3: CASSSTGSNTEAFF; DNA: TGTGCCAGCAGTTCTACAGGGTCGAACACTGAAGCTTTCTTT
J: TRBJ1-3; V: TRBV20-1; size: few; D: TRBD1; CDR3: CSAQSEDRSSGNTIYF; DNA: TGCAGCGCGCAATCTGAGGACAGGAGCTCTGGAAACACCATATATTTT
J: TRBJ2-3; V: TRBV27; size: NA; D: TRBD1; CDR3: CASSSQGQSTDTQYF; DNA: TGTGCCAGCAGCTCCCAGGGACAGTCTACAGATACGCAGTATTTT
J: TRBJ2-2; V: TRBV5-5; size: NA; D: TRBD1; CDR3: CASSWGTGYGTGELFF; DNA: TGTGCCAGCAGCTGGGGGACAGGGTACGGGACCGGGGAGCTGTTTTTT
J: TRBJ1-1; V: TRBV5-1; size: NA; D: NA; CDR3: CASSQDSTQNTEAFF; DNA: TGCGCCAGCAGCCAAGACTCCACCCAGAACACTGAAGCTTTCTTT